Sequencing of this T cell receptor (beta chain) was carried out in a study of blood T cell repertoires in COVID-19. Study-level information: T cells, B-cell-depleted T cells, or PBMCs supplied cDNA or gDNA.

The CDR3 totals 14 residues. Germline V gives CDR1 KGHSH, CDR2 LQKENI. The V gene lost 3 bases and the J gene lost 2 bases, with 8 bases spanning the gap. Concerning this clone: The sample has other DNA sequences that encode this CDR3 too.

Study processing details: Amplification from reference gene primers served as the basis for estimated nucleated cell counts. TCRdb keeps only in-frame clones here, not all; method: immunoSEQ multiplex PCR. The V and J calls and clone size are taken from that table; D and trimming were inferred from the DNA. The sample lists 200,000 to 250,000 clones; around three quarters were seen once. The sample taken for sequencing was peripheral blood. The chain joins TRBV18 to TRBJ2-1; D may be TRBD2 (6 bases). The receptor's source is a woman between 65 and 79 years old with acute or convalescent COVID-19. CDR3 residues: CASSPSGAYNEQFF. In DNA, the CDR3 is TGTGCCAGCTCACCTTCGGGGGCCTACAATGAGCAGTTCTTC. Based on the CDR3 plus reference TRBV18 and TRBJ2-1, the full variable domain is NAGVMQNPRHLVRRRGQEARLRCSPMKGHSHVYWYRQLPEEGLKFMVYLQKENIIDESGMPKERFSAEFPKEGPSILRIQQVVRGDSAAYFCASSPSGAYNEQFFGPGTRLTVL.